Listed below are T cell receptor beta chains from one sample, sequenced in a study of yellow fever vaccine responses in identical twins. TCRdb independently ran MiXCR on the RT-PCR reads; one entry per CDR3 protein. The top ten hold roughly 2.2% of the sample, which has under 20,000 distinct CDR3 sequences, around 70% seen once. Material: T cells from blood (PBMCs), unsorted or a sorted subset (not recorded which), obtained before or after yellow fever vaccination (not recorded which). The receptors here all came from a woman aged 18-29 years who received the yellow fever vaccine. Each CDR3 is given with its conserved first and last residue. A D gene is named only where the DNA matches it firmly. Expanded clones are given a class, and other clones once, few, many or no size at all.

size: .; J: TRBJ2-7; D: .; V: TRBV18; DNA: TGTGCCAGCTCACTGGCAGGGTTCGAGCAGTACTTC; CDR3: CASSLAGFEQYF
size: .; J: TRBJ2-2; D: .; V: TRBV2; DNA: TGTGCCAGCAGTGAAGAAGGGGGGAGTGTGCTGTTTTTT; CDR3: CASSEEGGSVLFF
size: .; J: TRBJ2-5; D: .; V: TRBV20-1; DNA: TGCAGTGCTAGAGACGGGACTCGGCCCGAAGAGACCCAGTACTTC; CDR3: CSARDGTRPEETQYF
size: .; J: TRBJ2-1; D: .; V: TRBV29-1; DNA: TGCAGCGTTGAAGAACGGAGGGACTTCTACAATGAGCAGTTCTTC; CDR3: CSVEERRDFYNEQFF
size: .; J: TRBJ2-5; D: .; V: TRBV11-1; DNA: TGTGCCAGCAGCTCGTGGGAGGGGACAGAACAAGAGACCCAGTACTTC; CDR3: CASSSWEGTEQETQYF
size: .; J: TRBJ2-5; D: TRBD2; V: TRBV11-2; DNA: TGTGCCAGCAACGCGGGGGTCGGTGAGACCCAGTACTTC; CDR3: CASNAGVGETQYF
size: .; J: TRBJ2-3; D: .; V: TRBV18; DNA: TGTGCCAGCTCACCACCGGGGGGAAGGACAGATACGCAGTATTTT; CDR3: CASSPPGGRTDTQYF
size: .; J: TRBJ1-2; D: .; V: TRBV12-3/TRBV12-4; DNA: TGTGCCAGCAGTCGGGACCTCGGGGGTAATGGCTACACCTTC; CDR3: CASSRDLGGNGYTF
size: .; J: TRBJ2-1; D: TRBD2; V: TRBV13; DNA: TGTGCCAGCAGCCGTCGGGAGGGGCCTCCCTACAATGAGCAGTTCTTC; CDR3: CASSRREGPPYNEQFF
size: .; J: TRBJ2-7; D: .; V: TRBV15; DNA: TGTGCCACCAGCAGAGAGAAAGGACTGGGGACATACGAGCAGTACTTC; CDR3: CATSREKGLGTYEQYF
size: .; J: TRBJ1-1; D: .; V: TRBV29-1; DNA: TGCAGCGTTGTTGGGAGGATGAACACTGAAGCTTTCTTT; CDR3: CSVVGRMNTEAFF
size: .; J: TRBJ2-2; D: .; V: TRBV20-1; DNA: TGCAGTGCTAGATGGGGGGGGGAGCTGTTTTTT; CDR3: CSARWGGELFF
size: .; J: TRBJ1-2; D: .; V: TRBV6-1; DNA: TGTGCCAGCAGTGAAGAACCCAAGACCCACGGCTACACCTTC; CDR3: CASSEEPKTHGYTF
size: once; J: TRBJ2-2; D: .; V: TRBV11-1; DNA: TGTGCCAGCAGCCCAAAGGGTGTTACCGGGGAGCTGTTTTTT; CDR3: CASSPKGVTGELFF
size: once; J: TRBJ1-2; D: .; V: TRBV3-1; DNA: TGTGCCAGCAGCTATACCGCCGATGGCTACACCTTC; CDR3: CASSYTADGYTF
size: .; J: TRBJ2-6; D: .; V: TRBV11-2; DNA: TGTGCCAGCAGCCCGAGTGGGGGGGCCTCTGGGGCCAACGTCCTGACTTTC; CDR3: CASSPSGGASGANVLTF
size: .; J: TRBJ1-2; D: .; V: TRBV4-1; DNA: TGCGCCAGCAGCCACCCGCCTCCAGGAGTAGATGGCTACACCTTC; CDR3: CASSHPPPGVDGYTF
size: .; J: TRBJ2-1; D: TRBD2; V: TRBV11-3; DNA: TGTGCCAGCAGCACTAGCGGGAGTTACCACAATGAGCAGTTCTTC; CDR3: CASSTSGSYHNEQFF
size: .; J: TRBJ2-1; D: TRBD2; V: TRBV4-2; DNA: TGTGCCAGCAGCCCCGGGACTAGCTCAGAGCAGTTCTTC; CDR3: CASSPGTSSEQFF